Here is one T cell receptor (beta chain) with its context. This entry comes from a study of T cell responses to AZD1222 COVID-19 vaccine. The CDR3 consists of 15 residues. From germline, CDR1 is LGHNA and CDR2 YNFKEQ. The germline V and J ends were trimmed by 4 bases and 4 bases, with 14 bases remaining between them. TCRdb keeps only in-frame clones here, not all; method: immunoSEQ multiplex PCR. The sample contains some 140,000 clones, 85% to 95% of which appear only once. This chain joins TRBV4-2 and TRBJ2-1, with D perhaps matching TRBD2 (6 bases). Sequenced material: peripheral blood, taken on day 0 of AZD1222 vaccination. This receptor was obtained from an adult in good health. The CDR3 nucleotides read TGTGCCAGCAGCCCGGCGGGATGGGGGTACAATGAGCAGTTCTTC. It translates to CASSPAGWGYNEQFF.